This T cell receptor beta chain is from a study of blood T cell repertoires in COVID-19. In the study overall: Italy, Spain and the United States were the sources of the convalescent and acute COVID-19 samples. Sources were T cells, B-cell-depleted T cells, or PBMCs; the material itself was cDNA or gDNA.

The junction had 7 bases not matched to a gene; V was cut back by 4 bases and J by 5 bases. Germline CDR1 and CDR2: SGHTA and FQGNSA. There are 14 residues in the CDR3. Original handling: Reference gene primers were amplified, and this amplification served to estimate nucleated cell counts. Sequenced by immunoSEQ multiplex PCR; TCRdb stores in-frame clones only, minus some. V and J calls plus clone size are reproduced from that table; the DNA served to infer D and trimming. The sample has approximately 50,000 clones, approximately 84% seen once; the top ten hold around a sixth. The origin of this receptor is a man in his 70s with active COVID-19. Sequences were obtained from peripheral blood. This chain links TRBV7-2 with TRBJ2-5, with TRBD2 identical over 7 bases. The CDR3 spells CASSSTRGGETQYF. CDR3 sequence (DNA): TGTGCCAGCAGCTCAACTCGGGGAGGGGAGACCCAGTACTTC.